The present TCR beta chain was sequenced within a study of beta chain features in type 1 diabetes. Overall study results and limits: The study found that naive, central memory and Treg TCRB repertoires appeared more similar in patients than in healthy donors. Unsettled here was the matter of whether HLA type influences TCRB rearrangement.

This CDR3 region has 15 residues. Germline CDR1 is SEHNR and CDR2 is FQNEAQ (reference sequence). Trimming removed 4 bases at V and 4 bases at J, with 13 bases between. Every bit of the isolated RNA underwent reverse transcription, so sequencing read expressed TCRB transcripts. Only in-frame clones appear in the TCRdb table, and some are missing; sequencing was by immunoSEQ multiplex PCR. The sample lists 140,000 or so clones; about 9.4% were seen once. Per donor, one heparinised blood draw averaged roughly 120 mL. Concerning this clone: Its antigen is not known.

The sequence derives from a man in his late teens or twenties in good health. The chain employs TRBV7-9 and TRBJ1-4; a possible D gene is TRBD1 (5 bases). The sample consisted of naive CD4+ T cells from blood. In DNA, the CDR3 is TGTGCCAGCAGCTCGGGGGACGGAGGTAATGAAAAACTGTTTTTT. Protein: CASSSGDGGNEKLFF.